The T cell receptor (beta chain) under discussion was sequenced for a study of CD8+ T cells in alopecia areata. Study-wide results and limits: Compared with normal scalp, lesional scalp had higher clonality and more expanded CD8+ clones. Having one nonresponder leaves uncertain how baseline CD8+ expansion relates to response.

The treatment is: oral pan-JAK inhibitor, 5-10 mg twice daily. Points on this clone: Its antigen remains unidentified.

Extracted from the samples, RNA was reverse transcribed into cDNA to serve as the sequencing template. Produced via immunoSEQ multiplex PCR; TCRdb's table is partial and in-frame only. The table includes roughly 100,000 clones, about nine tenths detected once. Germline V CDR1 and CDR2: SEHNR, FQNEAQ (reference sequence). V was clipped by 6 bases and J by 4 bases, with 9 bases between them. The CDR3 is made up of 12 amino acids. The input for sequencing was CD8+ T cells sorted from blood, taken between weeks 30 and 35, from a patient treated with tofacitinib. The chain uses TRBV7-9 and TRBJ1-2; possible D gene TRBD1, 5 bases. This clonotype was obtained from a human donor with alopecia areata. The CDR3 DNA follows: TGTGCCAGCAGTTCCGGGACCTATGGCTACACCTTC. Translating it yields CASSSGTYGYTF.